The 10 T cell receptor beta chains given below trace back to one sample, sequenced in a study of naive and memory T cell subsets. The beta constant-region primer was an equimolar mix of two oligonucleotides covering TRBC1 and TRBC2. Ligated cDNA was amplified by four rounds of PCR with nested alpha and beta constant-region primers and SP2. Using its own MiXCR run on the UMI-ligation and nested PCR reads, TCRdb lists one record per CDR3 protein. The sample lists 2,600 or so distinct CDR3 sequences; around 4.9% were seen once. What was sequenced was CD4+ TEMRA cells from blood. Subset noted: effector memory re-expressing CD45RA, CD45RA+ CD27-. Receptors were obtained from a human donor in good health.

Only a few counts were recorded for this clonotype. The rearrangement uses TRBV5-1 and TRBJ2-1, with a possible D match to TRBD2 (6 bases). Germline V gene lookup returns CDR1 SGHRS and CDR2 YFSETQ. The CDR3 is 16 amino acids. Trimming took off 3 bases at V and 4 bases at J, with 17 bases between the two ends. The CDR3 DNA reads TGCGCCAGCAGCTCTGCCGGAGGGGCGCATTACAATGAGCAGTTCTTC. It is translated as CASSSAGGAHYNEQFF.

This clonotype is termed medium-sized (0.01 to 0.1%). The chain uses TRBV21-1 and TRBJ2-1; TRBD1, the table's D call, lacks a check against the DNA. TRBV21-1 is a known pseudogene. The CDR3 is made up of 14 amino acids. CDR3 bases: TGTGCCAGCACCAGCAGGGGGCCGTACAATGAGCAGTTCTTC. The encoded protein is CASTSRGPYNEQFF.

This clonotype came up many times. The chain joins TRBV20-1 to TRBJ2-3, with 8 bases aligning to TRBD2. Per the germline V gene, CDR1 is DFQATT and CDR2 is SNEGSKA (reference sequence). The CDR3 is 14 residues long. Trimming at V came to 2 bases and at J to 5 bases, leaving 6 bases not matched to a gene. As DNA, the CDR3 is TGCAGTGCTAGAAGCGGGAGTGCTATAGATACGCAGTATTTT. Its translation is CSARSGSAIDTQYF.

This chain links TRBV30 with TRBJ1-4; maybe TRBD1 (5 bases). This CDR3 region has 12 residues. Trimming pared 4 bases from V and 8 bases from J, leaving 11 bases between. CDR1 and CDR2 (germline): GTSNPN, SVGIG (reference sequence). The CDR3 protein is CAWKRGTEKLFF. CDR3 sequence (DNA): TGTGCCTGGAAGCGGGGGACGGAAAAACTGTTTTTT.

This clonotype has just a few counts. V is TRBV12-3 or TRBV12-4 and J is TRBJ1-6, with 10 bases lining up with TRBD1. The CDR3 consists of 17 residues. V was pared by 5 bases and J by 10 bases, with 14 bases of the junction left unmatched. For the CDR3, the DNA is TGTGCCAGCAGTCCCCGACAGGGGGCAGGGGATAGGTCACCCCTCCACTTT. Translating gives CASSPRQGAGDRSPLHF.

By sample share, this clonotype is medium-sized. The gene calls are TRBV6-2 or TRBV6-3 and TRBJ2-5; D ambiguous. Per germline, CDR1 MNHEY and CDR2 SVGEGT. Between the trimmed V and J ends, which lost 0 bases and 5 bases, there was a span of 4 bases. The CDR3 totals 12 residues. The CDR3 is CASSYSDETQYF. In DNA form, the CDR3 reads TGTGCCAGCAGTTACTCTGACGAGACCCAGTACTTC.

This clonotype showed up just a few times. This chain links TRBV6-1 with TRBJ1-6; weak D call: TRBD1 (5 bases). The germline V gene has CDR1 MNHNS and CDR2 SASEGT. Trimming cost V 2 bases and J 3 bases, with 11 bases left between them. This CDR3 region has 16 residues. The CDR3 coding sequence is TGTGCCAGCAGTGAACTGACAGCATTCTATAATTCACCCCTCCACTTT. As protein: CASSELTAFYNSPLHF.

Many counts were recorded for this clonotype. V and J are TRBV30 and TRBJ2-4; D not resolved. CDR3 length equals 12 residues. The germline V gene has CDR1 GTSNPN and CDR2 SVGIG (reference sequence). V lost 2 bases and J 8 bases, leaving 10 bases between the germline ends. The CDR3 DNA reads as TGTGCCTGGAGTCCGGCAAGGGACATTCAGTACTTC. Amino acids: CAWSPARDIQYF.

This clonotype is large by share. This sequence joins TRBV24-1 and TRBJ1-2; no firm D call. The V gene lost 4 bases and the J gene lost 0 bases, with 14 bases spanning the gap. The germline CDR1 and CDR2 sequences are KGHDR and SFDVKD. This CDR3 is built from 16 residues. The CDR3: CATSDSRQEPNYGYTF. The CDR3 region has the DNA TGTGCCACCAGTGACTCCCGACAAGAACCTAACTATGGCTACACCTTC.

This clonotype counts as medium-sized. The chain carries TRBV11-2 and TRBJ2-1; either TRBD1 or TRBD2 may supply D (5 bases each). This CDR3 is 17 amino acids long. V lost 5 bases and J 3 bases, leaving 20 bases between the germline ends. The germline V gene encodes CDR1 SGHAT and CDR2 FQNNGV. The CDR3 sequence: CASSKRPGRDYYNEQFF. In DNA, the CDR3 is TGTGCCAGCAGCAAACGGCCGGGACGCGATTACTACAATGAGCAGTTCTTC.